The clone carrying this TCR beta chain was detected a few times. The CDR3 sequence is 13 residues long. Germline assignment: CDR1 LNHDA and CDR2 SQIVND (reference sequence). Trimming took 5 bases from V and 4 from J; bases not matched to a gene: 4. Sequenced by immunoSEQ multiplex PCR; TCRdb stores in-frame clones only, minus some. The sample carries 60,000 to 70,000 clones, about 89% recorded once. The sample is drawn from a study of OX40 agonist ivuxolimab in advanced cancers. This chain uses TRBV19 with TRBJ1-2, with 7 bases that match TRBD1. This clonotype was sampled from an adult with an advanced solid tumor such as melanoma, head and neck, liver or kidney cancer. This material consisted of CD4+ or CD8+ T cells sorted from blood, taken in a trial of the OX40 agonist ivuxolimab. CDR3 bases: TGTGCCAGTAGTCGACAGGGTCTCTATGGCTACACCTTC. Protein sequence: CASSRQGLYGYTF.